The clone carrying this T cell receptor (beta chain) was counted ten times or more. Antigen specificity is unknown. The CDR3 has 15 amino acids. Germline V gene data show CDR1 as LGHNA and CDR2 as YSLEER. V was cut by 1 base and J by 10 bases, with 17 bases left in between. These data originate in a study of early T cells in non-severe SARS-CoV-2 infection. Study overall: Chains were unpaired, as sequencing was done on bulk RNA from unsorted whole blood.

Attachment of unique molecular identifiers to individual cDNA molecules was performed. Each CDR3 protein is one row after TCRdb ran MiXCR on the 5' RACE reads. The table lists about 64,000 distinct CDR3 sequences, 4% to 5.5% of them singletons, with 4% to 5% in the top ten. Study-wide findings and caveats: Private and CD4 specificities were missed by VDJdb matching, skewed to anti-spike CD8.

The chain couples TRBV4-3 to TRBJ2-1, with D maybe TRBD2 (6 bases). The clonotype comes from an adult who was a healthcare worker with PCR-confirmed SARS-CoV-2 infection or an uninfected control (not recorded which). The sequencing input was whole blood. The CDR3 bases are TGCGCCAGCAGCCAAGTATTAGCGGACTCTGGCGAGCAGTTCTTC. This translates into CASSQVLADSGEQFF.